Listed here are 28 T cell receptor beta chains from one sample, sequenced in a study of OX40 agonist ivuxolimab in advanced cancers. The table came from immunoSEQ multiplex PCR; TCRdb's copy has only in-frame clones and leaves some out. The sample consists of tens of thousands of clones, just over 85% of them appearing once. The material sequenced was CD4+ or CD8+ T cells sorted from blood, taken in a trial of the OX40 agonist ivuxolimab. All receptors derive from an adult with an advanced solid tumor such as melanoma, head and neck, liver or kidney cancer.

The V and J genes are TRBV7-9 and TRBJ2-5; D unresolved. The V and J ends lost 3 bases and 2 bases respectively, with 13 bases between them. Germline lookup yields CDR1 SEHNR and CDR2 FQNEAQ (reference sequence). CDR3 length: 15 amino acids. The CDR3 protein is CASSFLPGPQETQYF. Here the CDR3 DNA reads TGTGCCAGCAGCTTCCTGCCAGGACCGCAAGAGACCCAGTACTTC.

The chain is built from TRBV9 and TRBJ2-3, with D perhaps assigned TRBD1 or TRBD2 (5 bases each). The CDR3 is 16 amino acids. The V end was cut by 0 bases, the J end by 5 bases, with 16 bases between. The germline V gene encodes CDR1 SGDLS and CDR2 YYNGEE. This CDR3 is CASSVGGLNLRDTQYF. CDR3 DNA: TGTGCCAGCAGCGTAGGGGGGTTAAACCTTCGAGATACGCAGTATTTT. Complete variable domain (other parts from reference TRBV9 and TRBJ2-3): DSGVTQTPKHLITATGQRVTLRCSPRSGDLSVYWYQQSLDQGLQFLIQYYNGEERAKGNILERFSAQQFPDLHSELNLSSLELGDSALYFCASSVGGLNLRDTQYFGPGTRLTVL.

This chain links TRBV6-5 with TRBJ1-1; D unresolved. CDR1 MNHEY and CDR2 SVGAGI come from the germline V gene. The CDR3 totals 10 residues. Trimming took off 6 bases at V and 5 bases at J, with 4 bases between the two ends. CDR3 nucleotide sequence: TGTGCCAGCAGAAGAACTGAAGCTTTCTTT. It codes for CASRRTEAFF.

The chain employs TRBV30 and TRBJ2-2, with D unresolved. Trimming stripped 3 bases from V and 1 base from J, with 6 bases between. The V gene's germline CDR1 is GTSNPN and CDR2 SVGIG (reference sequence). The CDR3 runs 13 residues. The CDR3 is CAWRAGNTGELFF. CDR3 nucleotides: TGTGCCTGGAGAGCAGGGAACACCGGGGAGCTGTTTTTT.

CDR3 in amino acids: CASSQDGQGEETQYF. The CDR3 DNA sequence: TGCGCCAGCAGCCAAGATGGCCAGGGGGAAGAGACCCAGTACTTC. The chain has TRBV4-3 and TRBJ2-5; 7 nucleotides align to TRBD1. Germline CDR1 reads LGHNA; CDR2 reads YSLEER. The CDR3 is 15 residues long. V shed 0 bases and J 3 bases; nucleotides not matched to a gene: 4.

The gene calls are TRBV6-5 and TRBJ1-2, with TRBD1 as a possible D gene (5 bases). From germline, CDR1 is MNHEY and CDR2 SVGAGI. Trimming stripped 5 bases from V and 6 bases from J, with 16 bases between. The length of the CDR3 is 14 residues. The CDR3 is CASSVSQGVDGYTF. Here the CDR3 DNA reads TGTGCCAGCAGTGTTAGTCAGGGTGTTGATGGCTACACCTTC.

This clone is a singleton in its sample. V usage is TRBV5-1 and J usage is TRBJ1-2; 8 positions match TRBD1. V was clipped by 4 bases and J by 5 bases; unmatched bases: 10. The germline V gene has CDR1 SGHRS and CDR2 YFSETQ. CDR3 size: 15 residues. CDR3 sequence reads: CASSDPRGQGYGYTF. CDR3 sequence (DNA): TGCGCCAGCAGCGACCCCCGTGGACAGGGTTATGGCTACACCTTC. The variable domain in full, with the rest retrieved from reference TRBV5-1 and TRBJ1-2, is KAGVTQTPRYLIKTRGQQVTLSCSPISGHRSVSWYQQTPGQGLQFLFEYFSETQRNKGNFPGRFSGRQFSNSRSEMNVSTLELGDSALYLCASSDPRGQGYGYTFGSGTRLTVV.

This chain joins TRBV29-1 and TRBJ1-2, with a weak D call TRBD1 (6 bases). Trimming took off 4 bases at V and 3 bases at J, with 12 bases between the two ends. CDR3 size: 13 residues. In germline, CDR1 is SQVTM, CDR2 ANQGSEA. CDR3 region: CSVVVQGDYGYTF. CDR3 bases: TGCAGCGTTGTAGTACAGGGTGACTATGGCTACACCTTC.

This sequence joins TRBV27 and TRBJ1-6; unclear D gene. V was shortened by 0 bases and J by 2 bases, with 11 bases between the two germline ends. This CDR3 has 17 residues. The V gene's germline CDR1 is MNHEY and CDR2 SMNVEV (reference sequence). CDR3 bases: TGTGCCAGCAGTTTATCAGATCCAACTCCCTATAATTCACCCCTCCACTTT. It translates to CASSLSDPTPYNSPLHF.

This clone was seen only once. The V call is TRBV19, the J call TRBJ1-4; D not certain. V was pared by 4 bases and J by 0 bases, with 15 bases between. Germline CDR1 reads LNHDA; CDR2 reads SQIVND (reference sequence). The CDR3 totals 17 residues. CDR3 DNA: TGTGCCAGTAGTACCCCTCGAGGCGGAACAACTAATGAAAAACTGTTTTTT. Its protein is CASSTPRGGTTNEKLFF.

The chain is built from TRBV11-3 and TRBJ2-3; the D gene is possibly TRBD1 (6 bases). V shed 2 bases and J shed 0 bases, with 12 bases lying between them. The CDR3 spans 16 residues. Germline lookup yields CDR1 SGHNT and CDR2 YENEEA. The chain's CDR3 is CASSLRQGHSTDTQYF. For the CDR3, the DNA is TGTGCCAGCAGCTTAAGGCAGGGGCACAGCACAGATACGCAGTATTTT.

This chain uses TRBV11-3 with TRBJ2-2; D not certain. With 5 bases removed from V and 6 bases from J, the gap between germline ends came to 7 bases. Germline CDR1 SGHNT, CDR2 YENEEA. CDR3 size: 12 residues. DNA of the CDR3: TGTGCCAGCAGCCCGCAGTCCGGGGAGCTGTTTTTT. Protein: CASSPQSGELFF. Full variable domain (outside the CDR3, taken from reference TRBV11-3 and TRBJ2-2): EAGVVQSPRYKIIEKKQPVAFWCNPISGHNTLYWYLQNLGQGPELLIRYENEEAVDDSQLPKDRFSAERLKGVDSTLKIQPAELGDSAVYLCASSPQSGELFFGEGSRLTVL.

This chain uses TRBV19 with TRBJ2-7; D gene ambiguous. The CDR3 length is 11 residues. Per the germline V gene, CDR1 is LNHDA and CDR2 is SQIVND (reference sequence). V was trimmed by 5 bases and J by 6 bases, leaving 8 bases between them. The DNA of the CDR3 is TGTGCCAGTAGTTCTCCTGGCGAGCAGTACTTC. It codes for CASSSPGEQYF.

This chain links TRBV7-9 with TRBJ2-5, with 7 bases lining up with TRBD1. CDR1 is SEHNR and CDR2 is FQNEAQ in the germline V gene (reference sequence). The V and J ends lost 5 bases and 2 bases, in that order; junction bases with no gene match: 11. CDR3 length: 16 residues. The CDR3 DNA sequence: TGTGCCAGCAGCCCCCGGGTGGGACAGAGACAAGAGACCCAGTACTTC. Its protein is CASSPRVGQRQETQYF.

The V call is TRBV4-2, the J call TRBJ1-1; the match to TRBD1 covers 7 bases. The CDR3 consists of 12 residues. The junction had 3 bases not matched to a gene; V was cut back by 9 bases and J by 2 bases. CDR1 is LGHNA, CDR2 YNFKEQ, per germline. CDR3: CASGTDNTEAFF. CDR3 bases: TGTGCCAGTGGGACAGATAACACTGAAGCTTTCTTT.

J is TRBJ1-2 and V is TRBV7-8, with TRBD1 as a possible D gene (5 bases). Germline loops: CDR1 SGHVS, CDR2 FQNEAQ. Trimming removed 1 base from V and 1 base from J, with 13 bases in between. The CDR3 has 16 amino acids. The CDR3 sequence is CASSLDPAGLNYGYTF. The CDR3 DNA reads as TGTGCCAGCAGCTTAGACCCGGCAGGGCTTAACTATGGCTACACCTTC.

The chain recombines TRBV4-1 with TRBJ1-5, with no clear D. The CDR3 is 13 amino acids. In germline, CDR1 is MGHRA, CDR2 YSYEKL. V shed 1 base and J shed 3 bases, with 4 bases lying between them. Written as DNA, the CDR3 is TGCGCCAGCAGCCAAGGGGACAATCAGCCCCAGCATTTT. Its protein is CASSQGDNQPQHF.

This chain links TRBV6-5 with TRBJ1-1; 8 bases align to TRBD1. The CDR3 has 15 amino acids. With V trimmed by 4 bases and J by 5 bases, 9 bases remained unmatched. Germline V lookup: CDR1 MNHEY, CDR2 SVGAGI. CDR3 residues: CASSSSRTGRTEAFF. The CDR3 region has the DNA TGTGCCAGCAGTTCCTCCAGGACAGGGAGGACTGAAGCTTTCTTT.

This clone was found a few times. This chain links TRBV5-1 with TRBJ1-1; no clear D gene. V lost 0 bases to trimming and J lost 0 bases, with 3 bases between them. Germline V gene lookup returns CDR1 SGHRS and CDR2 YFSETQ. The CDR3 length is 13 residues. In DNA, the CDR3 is TGCGCCAGCAGCTTGGATATGAACACTGAAGCTTTCTTT. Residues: CASSLDMNTEAFF. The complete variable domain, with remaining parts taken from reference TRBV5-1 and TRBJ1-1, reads KAGVTQTPRYLIKTRGQQVTLSCSPISGHRSVSWYQQTPGQGLQFLFEYFSETQRNKGNFPGRFSGRQFSNSRSEMNVSTLELGDSALYLCASSLDMNTEAFFGQGTRLTVV.

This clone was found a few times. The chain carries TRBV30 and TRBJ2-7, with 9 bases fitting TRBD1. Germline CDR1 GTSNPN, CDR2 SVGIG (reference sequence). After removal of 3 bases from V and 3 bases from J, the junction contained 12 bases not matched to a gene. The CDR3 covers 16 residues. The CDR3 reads CAWSPDRRDRDYEQYF. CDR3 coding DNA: TGTGCCTGGAGCCCCGACCGCCGGGACAGGGACTACGAGCAGTACTTC.

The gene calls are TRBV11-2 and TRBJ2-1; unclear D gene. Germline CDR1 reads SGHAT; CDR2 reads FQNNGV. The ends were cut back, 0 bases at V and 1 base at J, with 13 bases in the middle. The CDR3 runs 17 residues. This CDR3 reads CASSLEDGWMSYNEQFF. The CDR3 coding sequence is TGTGCCAGCAGCTTAGAAGACGGCTGGATGTCCTACAATGAGCAGTTCTTC.

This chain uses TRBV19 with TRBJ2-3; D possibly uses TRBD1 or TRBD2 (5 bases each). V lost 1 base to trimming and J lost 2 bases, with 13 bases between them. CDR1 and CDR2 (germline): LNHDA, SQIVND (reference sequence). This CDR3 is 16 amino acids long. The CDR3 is CASSIGWGPPTDTQYF. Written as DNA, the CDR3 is TGTGCCAGTAGTATAGGGTGGGGACCTCCCACAGATACGCAGTATTTT.

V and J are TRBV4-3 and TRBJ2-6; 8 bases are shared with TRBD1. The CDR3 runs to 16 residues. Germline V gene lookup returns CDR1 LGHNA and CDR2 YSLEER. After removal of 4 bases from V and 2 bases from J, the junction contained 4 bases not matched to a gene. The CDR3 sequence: CASSRDRGTGANVLTF. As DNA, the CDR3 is TGCGCCAGCAGCCGCGACAGGGGAACTGGGGCCAACGTCCTGACTTTC.

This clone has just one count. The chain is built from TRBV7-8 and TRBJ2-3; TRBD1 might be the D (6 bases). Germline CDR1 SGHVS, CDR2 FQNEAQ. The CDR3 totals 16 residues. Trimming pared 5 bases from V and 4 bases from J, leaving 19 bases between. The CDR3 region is CASSLVAGQSPDTQYF. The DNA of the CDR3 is TGTGCCAGCAGCCTCGTCGCAGGACAGTCTCCAGATACGCAGTATTTT.

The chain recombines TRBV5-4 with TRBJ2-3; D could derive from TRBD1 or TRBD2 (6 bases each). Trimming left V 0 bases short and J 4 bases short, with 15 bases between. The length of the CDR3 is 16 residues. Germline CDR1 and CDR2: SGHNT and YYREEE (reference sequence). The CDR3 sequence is CASSLAKGGQADTQYF. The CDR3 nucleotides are TGTGCCAGCAGCTTGGCCAAAGGGGGGCAAGCAGATACGCAGTATTTT.

The CDR3 is CASSLFTDLNTGELFF. As DNA, the CDR3 is TGTGCCAGCAGTTTATTCACAGACCTGAACACCGGGGAGCTGTTTTTT. This chain connects TRBV28 to TRBJ2-2; D not resolved. The ends were cut back, 1 base at V and 1 base at J, with 10 bases in the middle. Germline CDR1 reads MDHEN; CDR2 reads SYDVKM. The CDR3 spans 16 residues. The full variable domain, in which reference TRBV28 and TRBJ2-2 provide the parts outside the CDR3, is DVKVTQSSRYLVKRTGEKVFLECVQDMDHENMFWYRQDPGLGLRLIYFSYDVKMKEKGDIPEGYSVSREKKERFSLILESASTNQTSMYLCASSLFTDLNTGELFFGEGSRLTVL.

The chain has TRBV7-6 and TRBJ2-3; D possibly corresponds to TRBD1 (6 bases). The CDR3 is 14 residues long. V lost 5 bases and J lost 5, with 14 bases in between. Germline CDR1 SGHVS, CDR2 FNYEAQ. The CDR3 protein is CASSHRKGEDTQYF. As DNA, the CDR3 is TGTGCCAGCAGCCACCGAAAGGGGGAAGATACGCAGTATTTT.

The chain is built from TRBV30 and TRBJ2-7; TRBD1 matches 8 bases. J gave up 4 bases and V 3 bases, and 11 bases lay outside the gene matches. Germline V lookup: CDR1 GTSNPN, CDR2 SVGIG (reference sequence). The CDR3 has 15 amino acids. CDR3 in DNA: TGTGCCTGGAGCCAAAAAGGGACAGGATTTTACGAGCAGTACTTC. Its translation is CAWSQKGTGFYEQYF.